These 27 T cell receptor beta chains share one sample of origin, sequenced in a study of breast tumors, draining lymph nodes, adjacent tissues. Samples came from axillary lymph nodes draining the breast cancer. TCRdb reanalysed the multiplex PCR reads using MiXCR and keeps one entry per CDR3 protein. The sample has some 130,000 distinct CDR3 sequences, more than 20% seen once. Sequencing was carried out using axillary lymph node tissue. The origin of the receptors is a female donor with breast cancer. Some clones in this sample may be carry-over from other donors' samples.

This clonotype came up many times. The chain joins TRBV5-1 to TRBJ2-7; 10 bases agree with TRBD2. This CDR3 region has 18 residues. With V trimmed by 0 bases and J by 0 bases, 9 bases remained unmatched. CDR1 and CDR2 (germline): SGHRS, YFSETQ. The CDR3 bases are TGCGCCAGCAGCTTGGAGTCTAGCGGGAGCGCCCCCTCCTACGAGCAGTACTTC. It yields the protein CASSLESSGSAPSYEQYF. Supplemented by reference TRBV5-1 and TRBJ2-7, the full variable domain reads KAGVTQTPRYLIKTRGQQVTLSCSPISGHRSVSWYQQTPGQGLQFLFEYFSETQRNKGNFPGRFSGRQFSNSRSEMNVSTLELGDSALYLCASSLESSGSAPSYEQYFGPGTRLTVT.

The sample holds many counts of this clonotype. The chain couples TRBV20-1 to TRBJ1-5; 7 bases fit TRBD1. Germline V gene lookup returns CDR1 DFQATT and CDR2 SNEGSKA (reference sequence). J was trimmed by 2 bases and V by 8 bases; bases with no gene match: 6. The CDR3 has 13 amino acids. CDR3 in DNA: TGCAGTTCAGGGGGAAAGGGCAATCAGCCCCAGCATTTT. This codes for CSSGGKGNQPQHF.

Concerning this clonotype: A much larger clonotype is one base distant, so this may be a read error. This rearrangement joins TRBV19 to TRBJ2-3, with D perhaps matching TRBD1 (5 bases). The CDR3 covers 14 residues. The V gene's germline CDR1 is LNHDA and CDR2 SQIVND (reference sequence). The V end was cut by 3 bases, the J end by 0 bases, with 7 bases between. The CDR3 here is CASSMTDSTDTQYF. As DNA, the CDR3 is TGTGCCAGTAGTATGACAGATAGCACAGATACGCAGTATTTT.

This clonotype has ten or more counts. The chain is built from TRBV29-1 and TRBJ2-3; 13 nucleotides line up with TRBD2. The V and J ends lost 3 bases and 6 bases, in that order; junction bases with no gene match: 12. Germline assignment: CDR1 SQVTM and CDR2 ANQGSEA. CDR3 length: 17 amino acids. The CDR3 nucleotides read TGCAGCGTTGACGGAACAGGACTAGCGGGAGCTAGGGATACGCAGTATTTT. As protein: CSVDGTGLAGARDTQYF.

This chain connects TRBV27 to TRBJ2-1; perhaps D is TRBD1 or TRBD2 (7 bases each). The CDR3 is made up of 16 amino acids. V lost 0 bases and J 4 bases, leaving 13 bases between the germline ends. Germline CDR1 is MNHEY and CDR2 is SMNVEV (reference sequence). CDR3 sequence: CASSLSSGTAYNEQFF. Here the CDR3 DNA reads TGTGCCAGCAGTTTATCGAGCGGGACAGCATACAATGAGCAGTTCTTC.

The gene calls are TRBV7-9 and TRBJ1-2; TRBD1 aligns across 9 bases. The ends lost 5 bases at V and 6 bases at J; junction bases unmatched: 7. CDR3 length: 14 residues. In germline, CDR1 is SEHNR, CDR2 FQNEAQ (reference sequence). The CDR3 is CASSAGTGSHGYTF. Here the CDR3 DNA reads TGTGCCAGCAGCGCCGGGACAGGGAGTCATGGCTACACCTTC.

This chain links TRBV25-1 with TRBJ2-5; TRBD1 matches at 10 bases. Germline assignment: CDR1 MGHDK and CDR2 SYGVNS. The CDR3 is 15 residues long. Trimming cost V 8 bases and J 6 bases; bases outside gene matches: 12. CDR3 DNA: TGTGCCAGCGCCCTATGGACAGGGGGAGTCCAGACCCAGTACTTC. It yields the protein CASALWTGGVQTQYF.

In this sample, this clonotype turned up many times. The V gene is TRBV5-8, the J gene TRBJ2-5; D could derive from TRBD1 or TRBD2 (5 bases each). The ends were cut back, 3 bases at V and 3 bases at J, with 15 bases in the middle. The CDR3 has 15 residues. CDR1 and CDR2 from the germline V gene are SGHTS and YDEGEE. The CDR3 spells CASSYMWGREETQYF. CDR3 coding DNA: TGTGCCAGCAGCTACATGTGGGGACGGGAAGAGACCCAGTACTTC.

This clonotype showed up many times. This chain uses TRBV4-2 with TRBJ2-1; 10 nucleotides align to TRBD2. With V trimmed by 0 bases and J by 6 bases, 2 bases remained unmatched. Germline V CDR1 and CDR2: LGHNA, YNFKEQ. The CDR3 has 15 amino acids. In DNA, the CDR3 is TGTGCCAGCAGCCAAGATAGACTAGCGGGCAATGAGCAGTTCTTC. It specifies CASSQDRLAGNEQFF.

In regard to this clonotype: This may be a read error, as it is one base from a much larger clone. Here the CDR3 omits its conserved ending phenylalanine or tryptophan, so a read error is the likely source. The V and J genes are TRBV3-1 and TRBJ2-7; TRBD2 aligns across 10 bases. This CDR3 has 17 amino acids. V lost 0 bases and J lost 3; bases outside the gene matches: 8. The germline gives CDR1 LGHDT, CDR2 YNNKEL (reference sequence). In DNA form, the CDR3 reads TGTGCCAGCAGCCAAGATACGGGGACTAGCGCTTTCTACGAGCAGTACCTC. Protein product: CASSQDTGTSAFYEQYL.

At least ten counts were recorded for this clonotype. The chain is built from TRBV12-3 or TRBV12-4 and TRBJ2-1; 12 bases are shared with TRBD2. V was clipped by 7 bases and J by 5 bases; unmatched bases: 9. The CDR3 length is 16 residues. The CDR3 region has the DNA TGTGCCAGCACCCCCCTAGCGGGAGGGCCCCACAATGAGCAGTTCTTC. As protein: CASTPLAGGPHNEQFF.

Points on this clonotype: A much larger clone lies a single base off, so this may be a read error. The conserved phenylalanine or tryptophan is not found at the CDR3 terminus, so this likely reflects a read error. V and J are TRBV7-2 and TRBJ2-5, with D unclear. This CDR3 spans 13 amino acids. The V end lost 5 bases, the J end lost 4 bases, and 11 bases lay between the germline ends. Germline lookup yields CDR1 SGHTA and CDR2 FQGNSA. CDR3 amino acids: CASSGSRRETQYL. In DNA form, the CDR3 reads TGTGCCAGCAGCGGCTCTAGGAGAGAGACCCAGTACCTC.

This clonotype was observed many times. The chain recombines TRBV29-1 with TRBJ2-2; D is ambiguous. The CDR3 runs 16 residues. Germline V gene lookup returns CDR1 SQVTM and CDR2 ANQGSEA. Between the trimmed V and J ends, which lost 5 bases and 1 base, there was a span of 17 bases. In nucleotides, the CDR3 is TGCAGCGTTTCGGGTCCGGGCTCTTGGAACACCGGGGAGCTGTTTTTT. Translated, it gives CSVSGPGSWNTGELFF.

In regard to this clonotype: Being one base from a much bigger clone, this may be a read error. This rearrangement joins TRBV15 to TRBJ2-1; 9 nucleotides agree with TRBD2. V lost 3 bases to trimming and J lost 8 bases; unmatched junction nucleotides: 14. Germline assignment: CDR1 LNHNV and CDR2 YYDKDF (reference sequence). This CDR3 contains 17 residues. The DNA of the CDR3 is TGTGCCACCAGCAGGGCTAGCGGGAAGGCAAGGAACGATGAGCAGTTCTTC. Translation gives CATSRASGKARNDEQFF.

Concerning this clonotype itself: A much larger clonotype is one base distant, so this may be a read error. The V call is TRBV5-1, the J call TRBJ2-1; TRBD2 matches at 10 bases. This CDR3 region has 14 residues. V gave up 0 bases and J gave up 8 bases; unmatched junction bases: 2. Germline lookup yields CDR1 SGHRS and CDR2 YFSETQ. The CDR3, as DNA: TGCGCCAGCAGCTTGGCAGCGGGAGGGGATGAGCAGTTCTTC. Translating it yields CASSLAAGGDEQFF.

This clonotype appeared many times. The chain uses TRBV20-1 and TRBJ1-2; D is ambiguous. Per the germline V gene, CDR1 is DFQATT and CDR2 is SNEGSKA (reference sequence). The CDR3 runs to 11 residues. Trimming left V 5 bases short and J 8 bases short, with 12 bases between. The CDR3 is CSAGQDDGYTF. CDR3 in DNA: TGCAGTGCTGGGCAAGACGACGGCTACACCTTC.

This clonotype was recorded many times. The CDR3 DNA reads as TGCAGCGCTACGGACAGGGGAGCACTGTTTTTT. This translates into CSATDRGALFF. The chain carries TRBV29-1 and TRBJ1-4, with 9 bases fitting TRBD1. With 7 bases clipped from V and 13 bases from J, the junction kept 7 bases outside the gene matches. Per the germline V gene, CDR1 is SQVTM and CDR2 is ANQGSEA. CDR3 length: 11 amino acids.

This clonotype was seen a single time. V usage is TRBV10-1 and J usage is TRBJ2-7, with D perhaps being TRBD1 or TRBD2 (5 bases each). CDR1 is WNHNN and CDR2 is SYGVQD in the germline V gene (reference sequence). CDR3 length: 14 amino acids. V was clipped by 0 bases and J by 13 bases, with 19 bases between them. The CDR3 DNA reads TGCGCCAGCAGTGAGTCGGGACGGATATACGAGCGATACTTC. This gives the protein CASSESGRIYERYF.

Turning to this clonotype: This may arise from a read error, as a much more abundant clone is one base away. The V gene is TRBV6-7, the J gene TRBJ2-7; 9 bases are shared with TRBD1. TRBV6-7 is treated as an ORF (open reading frame) with a function not yet certain. The CDR3 is made up of 14 amino acids. With V trimmed by 4 bases and J by 0 bases, 1 base remained unmatched. In DNA, the CDR3 is TGTGCCAGCAGTTGGGGACAGGGCTCCTACGAGCAGTACTTC. Translation: CASSWGQGSYEQYF.

The gene calls are TRBV3-1 and TRBJ2-1; D unclear. The germline CDR1 and CDR2 sequences are LGHDT and YNNKEL (reference sequence). The CDR3 sequence is 18 residues long. V shed 0 bases and J shed 1 base, with 16 bases lying between them. The DNA of the CDR3 is TGTGCCAGCAGCCAAGACCCTCGCCTGGCAAGATCCTACAATGAGCAGTTCTTC. This gives the protein CASSQDPRLARSYNEQFF.

This clonotype was seen many times. The rearrangement uses TRBV29-1 and TRBJ2-2; the match to TRBD2 covers 7 bases. The CDR3 covers 13 residues. Germline V lookup: CDR1 SQVTM, CDR2 ANQGSEA. V lost 4 bases to trimming and J lost 6 bases; unmatched junction nucleotides: 5. CDR3 amino acids: CSVAVGGAGELFF. The DNA for the CDR3 is TGCAGCGTTGCCGTGGGAGGGGCCGGGGAGCTGTTTTTT.

This clonotype was picked up many times. This chain joins TRBV27 and TRBJ2-2; D gene uncertain. This CDR3 comprises 13 residues. Germline V gene sequence: CDR1 MNHEY, CDR2 SMNVEV (reference sequence). V was shortened by 10 bases and J by 4 bases, with 13 bases between the two germline ends. The CDR3 protein is CAIPFRCTGELFF. DNA for the CDR3: TGTGCCATCCCGTTTAGGTGCACCGGGGAGCTGTTTTTT.

This clonotype was counted a few times. This chain links TRBV11-2 with TRBJ2-3; the D is unclear. Germline-derived CDR1 and CDR2 are SGHAT and FQNNGV. V dropped 1 base and J dropped 4 bases, with 6 bases sitting between them. There are 13 residues in the CDR3. The CDR3 region is CASSLGRPDTQYF. The CDR3 bases are TGTGCCAGCAGCTTAGGGCGTCCAGATACGCAGTATTTT.

This clonotype was seen ten or more times. The chain couples TRBV4-2 to TRBJ2-7; D may be TRBD2 (6 bases). Trimming shortened V by 0 bases and J by 2 bases, and 14 bases separated the two germline ends. The CDR3 sequence is 16 residues long. Germline V gene lookup returns CDR1 LGHNA and CDR2 YNFKEQ. The CDR3 sequence: CASSQEGTSTTYEQYF. The CDR3 coding sequence is TGTGCCAGCAGCCAAGAAGGAACTAGCACAACCTACGAGCAGTACTTC.

This clonotype occurred many times. The V call is TRBV12-3 or TRBV12-4, the J call TRBJ2-1, with 7 bases aligning to TRBD2. V dropped 8 bases and J dropped 0; count of bases not matched to a gene: 7. The CDR3 extends over 15 amino acids. Here the CDR3 reads CASYPGGSSYNEQFF. CDR3 DNA: TGTGCCAGCTACCCAGGCGGGAGCTCCTACAATGAGCAGTTCTTC.

The table lists this clonotype with many counts. This rearrangement joins TRBV7-2 to TRBJ2-3, with 8 bases aligning to TRBD2. The CDR3 is 14 residues long. The germline V gene encodes CDR1 SGHTA and CDR2 FQGNSA. Trimming at V came to 3 bases and at J to 5 bases, leaving 4 bases not matched to a gene. The CDR3 protein is CASSLGAGGDTQYF. CDR3 DNA sequence: TGTGCCAGCAGCTTGGGGGCGGGAGGAGATACGCAGTATTTT.

This clonotype was recorded many times. This sequence joins TRBV20-1 and TRBJ2-7, with 7 bases identical to TRBD1. CDR1 DFQATT and CDR2 SNEGSKA come from the germline V gene (reference sequence). The CDR3 covers 14 residues. J gave up 4 bases and V 0 bases, and 6 bases lay outside the gene matches. CDR3 DNA: TGCAGTGCTAGAGATGTGCAGGGGGTATACGAGCAGTACTTC. The encoded protein is CSARDVQGVYEQYF.